The following is a T cell receptor (beta chain) sequence with its context. The table came from immunoSEQ multiplex PCR; TCRdb's copy has only in-frame clones and leaves some out. Of roughly 50,000 clones in the sample, 90% to 95% were seen once. This specimen comes from a study of technical replicates of blood from several donors. Trimming shortened V by 0 bases and J by 8 bases, and 13 bases separated the two germline ends. The CDR3 contains 14 residues. Germline V gene lookup returns CDR1 LGHNA and CDR2 YSLEER. The chain carries TRBV4-3 and TRBJ1-2, with D possibly being TRBD1 (6 bases). Sequences were obtained from PBMCs. The receptor comes from a human donor in good health. Some clones in this sample may be carry-over from other donors' samples. The CDR3 is CASSQDQAGDGYTF. CDR3 bases: TGCGCCAGCAGCCAAGATCAGGCAGGGGACGGCTACACCTTC.